A selection of T cell receptor beta chains follows, all from one sample in a study of T cell clones after liver transplantation. Profiled with immunoSEQ multiplex PCR; TCRdb holds only in-frame clones, not every one. The table has more than 95,000 clones, about 86% seen once. The material was CD4+ T cells from blood, obtained around 50 months after liver transplant. Every receptor here comes from a human patient who received a liver transplant. Some T cells may be transferred from the graft donor. The CDR3 runs from the conserved cysteine through the conserved F or W.

j_call | v_call | cdr3_aa
TRBJ2-1 | TRBV28 | CASSSGTSGYNEQFF
TRBJ2-2 | TRBV7-2 | CASSFGSHTGELFF
TRBJ2-3 | TRBV5-8 | CASSVLTSGSTDTQYF
TRBJ1-2 | TRBV7-2 | CASSPTGGRSRNYGYTF
TRBJ2-1 | TRBV14 | CASSQRFTLGGHNEQFF
TRBJ1-2 | TRBV18 | CASSSLPPHRAPTGDHYGYTF
TRBJ2-7 | TRBV27 | CASSLLLGKTYEQYF
TRBJ2-7 | TRBV29-1 | CSVEGGGYEQYF
TRBJ2-7 | TRBV28 | CASSLPGSEQYF
TRBJ2-7 | TRBV27 | CASRRQAISYEQYF
TRBJ1-2 | TRBV29-1 | CSARRGSNYGYTF
TRBJ2-1 | TRBV7-7 | CASSRDRGDEQFF
TRBJ2-7 | TRBV29-1 | CSVPGQLYEQYF
TRBJ1-6 | TRBV7-2 | CASSLEGLRPPLHF
TRBJ1-1 | TRBV7-9 | CASSFRENTEAFF
TRBJ1-1 | TRBV9 | CASSVWGNMNTEAFF
TRBJ2-5 | TRBV7-2 | CASSPPSSLATQETQYF
TRBJ2-6 | TRBV27 | CASNRGSGANVLTF
TRBJ1-5 | TRBV18 | CASSSRQAQGSSNQPQHF
TRBJ2-3 | TRBV7-2 | CASSLGTAADTQYF
TRBJ2-2 | TRBV5-6 | CASSRDRGVTGELFF
TRBJ1-3 | TRBV11-2 | CASSSTQGNTIYF
TRBJ2-7 | TRBV5-1 | CASSFSSYEQYF
TRBJ1-2 | TRBV20-1 | CSASGYGYTF
TRBJ2-7 | TRBV27 | CASSSSGRLPYEQYF